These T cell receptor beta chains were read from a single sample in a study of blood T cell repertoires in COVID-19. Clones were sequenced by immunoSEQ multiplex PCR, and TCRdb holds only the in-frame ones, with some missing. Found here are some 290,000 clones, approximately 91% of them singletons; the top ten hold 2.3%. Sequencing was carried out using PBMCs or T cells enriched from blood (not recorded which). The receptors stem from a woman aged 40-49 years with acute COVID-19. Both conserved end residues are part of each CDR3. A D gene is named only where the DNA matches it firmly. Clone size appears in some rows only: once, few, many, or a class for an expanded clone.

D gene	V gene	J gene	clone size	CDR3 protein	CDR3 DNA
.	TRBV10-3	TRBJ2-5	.	CATTQGWGREETQYF	TGTGCCACAACACAGGGATGGGGGCGTGAAGAGACCCAGTACTTC
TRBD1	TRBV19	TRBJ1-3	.	CASSGQGNSGNTIYF	TGTGCCAGTAGCGGACAGGGGAACTCTGGAAACACCATATATTTT
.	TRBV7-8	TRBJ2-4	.	CASSLVGGLLAKNIQYF	TGTGCCAGCAGCTTAGTCGGGGGTTTACTAGCCAAAAACATTCAGTACTTC
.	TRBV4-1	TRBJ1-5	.	CASSLNPGFGQPQHF	TGCGCCAGCAGCCTAAATCCGGGATTTGGACAGCCCCAGCATTTT
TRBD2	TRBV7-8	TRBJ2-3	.	CASSQTSGSVDTQYF	TGTGCCAGCAGCCAGACTAGCGGGAGTGTAGATACGCAGTATTTT
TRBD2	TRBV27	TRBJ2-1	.	CASSTSGGAYNEQFF	TGTGCCAGCAGTACTAGCGGGGGGGCCTACAATGAGCAGTTCTTC
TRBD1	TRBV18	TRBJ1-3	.	CASQGQTTSGNTIYF	TGTGCCAGCCAGGGACAGACAACCTCTGGAAACACCATATATTTT
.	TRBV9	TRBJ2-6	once	CASSVSLRRGLGANVLTF	TGTGCCAGCAGCGTTTCCCTTCGTCGAGGTCTTGGGGCCAACGTCCTGACTTTC
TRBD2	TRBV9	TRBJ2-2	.	CASSTINRDYLNTGELFF	TGTGCCAGCAGCACTATCAATCGGGACTATTTGAACACCGGGGAGCTGTTTTTT
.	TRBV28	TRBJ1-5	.	CASSSPTGGNQPQHF	TGTGCCAGCAGTTCTCCGACTGGTGGCAATCAGCCCCAGCATTTT
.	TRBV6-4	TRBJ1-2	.	CASSAGGYGYTF	TGTGCCAGCAGTGCCGGAGGCTATGGCTACACCTTC
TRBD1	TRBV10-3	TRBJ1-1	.	CAIRDTGGRNTEAFF	TGTGCCATCAGGGATACAGGGGGCAGAAACACTGAAGCTTTCTTT
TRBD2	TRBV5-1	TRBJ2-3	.	CASSLDVSGSSAHTQYF	TGCGCCAGCAGCTTGGATGTTAGCGGGAGTTCAGCGCATACGCAGTATTTT
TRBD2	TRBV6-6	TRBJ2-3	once	CASRGLAGYTDTQYF	TGTGCCAGCAGGGGACTAGCGGGTTACACAGATACGCAGTATTTT
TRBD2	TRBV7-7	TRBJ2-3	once	CASSLLAADTQYF	TGTGCTAGCAGTTTACTAGCGGCGGATACGCAGTATTTT
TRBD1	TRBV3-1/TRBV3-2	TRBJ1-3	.	CASSGQGYTIYF	TGTGCCAGCAGCGGACAGGGTTACACCATATATTTT
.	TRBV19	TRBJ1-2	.	CASRKGVRYGYTF	TGTGCCAGTAGAAAGGGAGTTCGGTATGGCTACACCTTC
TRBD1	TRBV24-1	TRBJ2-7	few	CATSKTGTGSYEQYF	TGTGCCACCAGTAAAACCGGGACAGGATCCTACGAGCAGTACTTC
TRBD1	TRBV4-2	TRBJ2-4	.	CASSQSGTGENIQYF	TGTGCCAGCAGCCAATCCGGGACAGGGGAAAACATTCAGTACTTC
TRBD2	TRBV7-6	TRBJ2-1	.	CASSRRGSLKSSYNEQFF	TGTGCCAGCAGCCGGCGGGGGAGTTTAAAGAGCTCCTACAATGAGCAGTTCTTC
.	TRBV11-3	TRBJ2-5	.	CASSARGGRETQYF	TGTGCCAGCAGCGCCCGAGGGGGACGAGAGACCCAGTACTTC
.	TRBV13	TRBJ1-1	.	CASSPTKVLTNTEAFF	TGTGCCAGCAGCCCTACGAAAGTCCTTACGAACACTGAAGCTTTCTTT
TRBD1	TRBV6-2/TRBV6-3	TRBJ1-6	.	CASSYSRTGNSPLHF	TGTGCCAGCAGTTACTCTCGGACAGGGAATTCACCCCTCCACTTT
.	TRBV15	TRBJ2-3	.	CATSRGLHTSTDTQYF	TGTGCCACCAGCAGAGGACTGCATACTAGCACAGATACGCAGTATTTT
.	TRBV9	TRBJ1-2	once	CASSGAPLYGYTF	TGTGCCAGCAGTGGGGCCCCCCTCTATGGCTACACCTTC
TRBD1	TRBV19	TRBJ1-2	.	CASSQQGAGNYGYTF	TGTGCCAGTAGCCAACAGGGGGCAGGGAACTATGGCTACACCTTC
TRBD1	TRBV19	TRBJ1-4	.	CASRETGGGEKLFF	TGTGCCAGTCGCGAAACAGGGGGCGGAGAAAAACTGTTTTTT
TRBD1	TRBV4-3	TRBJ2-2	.	CASSQGAALTGEELFF	TGCGCCAGCAGCCAAGGGGCGGCCCTGACAGGGGAGGAGCTGTTTTTT
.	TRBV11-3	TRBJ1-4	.	CASSLRGFTGEKLFF	TGTGCCAGCAGCTTACGTGGATTTACGGGTGAAAAACTGTTTTTT
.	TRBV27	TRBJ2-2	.	CASRRLGGIPVNDGELFF	TGTGCCAGCCGCCGCTTGGGGGGTATCCCAGTTAATGACGGGGAGCTGTTTTTT
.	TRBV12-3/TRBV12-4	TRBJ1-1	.	CASSDGVGSEAFF	TGTGCCAGCAGCGACGGGGTAGGGTCTGAAGCTTTCTTT
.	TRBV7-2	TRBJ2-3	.	CASSLYVADTQYF	TGTGCCAGCAGCTTATACGTTGCGGATACGCAGTATTTT
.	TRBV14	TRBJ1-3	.	CASSQGGLRREAGNTIYF	TGTGCCAGCAGCCAAGGGGGCCTTCGCCGCGAAGCTGGAAACACCATATATTTT
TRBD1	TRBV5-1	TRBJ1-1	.	CASSRRTGGRTEAFF	TGCGCCAGCAGCCGTAGGACAGGTGGGAGGACTGAAGCTTTCTTT
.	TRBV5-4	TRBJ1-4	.	CASSFKTGATNEKLFF	TGTGCCAGCAGCTTCAAAACAGGCGCAACTAATGAAAAACTGTTTTTT
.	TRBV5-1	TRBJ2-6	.	CASSLGGITSGANVLTF	TGCGCCAGCAGCTTGGGAGGGATAACCTCTGGGGCCAACGTCCTGACTTTC
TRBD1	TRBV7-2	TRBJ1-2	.	CASSPTGMYGYTF	TGTGCCAGCAGCCCGACAGGGATGTATGGCTACACCTTC
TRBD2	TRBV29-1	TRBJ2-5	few	CSVKREVGETQYF	TGCAGCGTTAAGCGGGAGGTCGGGGAGACCCAGTACTTC
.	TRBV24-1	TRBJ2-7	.	CATSVPGIHEQYF	TGTGCCACCAGTGTCCCGGGGATCCACGAGCAGTACTTC
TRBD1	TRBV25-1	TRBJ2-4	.	CARSEAPWGQGKNIQYF	TGTGCCAGAAGTGAAGCCCCCTGGGGACAGGGGAAAAACATTCAGTACTTC
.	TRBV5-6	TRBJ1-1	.	CASSLEGRGNTEAFF	TGTGCCAGCAGCTTGGAAGGCAGAGGAAACACTGAAGCTTTCTTT